The next 23 T cell receptor beta chains were all read from a single sample in a study of T cells expressing NK-cell markers (dated by TCRdb to the early 2020s). The receptor library was made with 5' RACE. These reads were obtained on an Illumina HiSeq 2000. TCRdb reprocessed the reads, reporting each CDR3 protein sequence once and no DNA. Per the sample table, the count is 140,000 or so distinct CDR3 sequences. The ten largest clones represent approximately 12% of the sample. Source material: blood T cells: a sorted CD56 or NKG2C T cell subset, CD4+ or CD8+ T cells, or bulk PBMC T cells (not recorded which). These receptors all come from a young man in good health. Donor details come from another sample of the same person, matched by shared clones.

The rearrangement links TRBV12-3 or TRBV12-4 to TRBJ1-5. This CDR3 is built from 17 residues. CDR3 sequence: CASSSHNGRDSNQPQHF.

V is TRBV12-3 or TRBV12-4 and J is TRBJ2-1; checking the TCRdb D call of TRBD2 is not possible without DNA. This CDR3 comprises 16 residues. This CDR3 is CASSLLLGTSGSEQFF.

J is TRBJ2-7 and V is TRBV4-1; TCRdb's D gene call, TRBD1, goes unchecked for lack of DNA. The CDR3 extends over 17 amino acids. CDR1 and CDR2 from the germline V gene are MGHRA and YSYEKL. CDR3: CASSQAPGQGISYEQYF.

This chain uses TRBV6-6 with TRBJ1-1; TCRdb lists TRBD1, though no DNA is available to test this call. Germline-derived CDR1 and CDR2 are MNHNY and SVGAGI (reference sequence). This CDR3 is built from 13 residues. CDR3 in amino acids: CASNNGQGGEAFF.

The rearrangement uses TRBV18 and TRBJ2-3; there is no DNA to check the TCRdb D call of TRBD2. The CDR3 extends over 18 amino acids. Germline CDR1 KGHSH, CDR2 LQKENI. CDR3 loop: CASSPPGLAGLSTDTQYF.

V gene TRBV12-3 or TRBV12-4 combines with J gene TRBJ2-1; as DNA is missing, the TRBD2 call by TCRdb cannot be tested. The CDR3 is 18 amino acids. This CDR3 reads CASSFGTSDLSSYNEQFF.

The rearrangement links TRBV7-6 to TRBJ1-5. CDR1 and CDR2 from the germline V gene are SGHVS and FNYEAQ. There are 13 residues in the CDR3. CDR3: CASGIKENQPQHF.

The chain's CDR3 is CATTSRGLGTGELFF. This chain joins TRBV27 and TRBJ2-2; TCRdb's D call, TRBD1, is unchecked because there is no DNA. The V gene's germline CDR1 is MNHEY and CDR2 SMNVEV (reference sequence). The CDR3 runs to 15 residues.

J is TRBJ2-3 and V is TRBV11-2; lacking DNA, the TRBD2 call made by TCRdb goes unchecked. The CDR3 is 13 residues long. The V gene's germline CDR1 is SGHAT and CDR2 FQNNGV. The CDR3 here is CASSSGSGDTQYF.

The chain recombines TRBV6-5 with TRBJ2-2. The CDR3 is 15 amino acids. Germline V lookup: CDR1 MNHEY, CDR2 SVGAGI. This chain's CDR3 is CASSYIGSVAGELFF.

J is TRBJ2-7 and V is TRBV4-3; the TCRdb D gene call, TRBD1, has no DNA to confirm it. CDR3 size: 16 residues. Germline lookup yields CDR1 LGHNA and CDR2 YSLEER. CDR3 loop: CASSQDWAGYNYEQYF.

The chain is built from TRBV2 and TRBJ2-1; without DNA, the TCRdb call of TRBD2 cannot be checked. This CDR3 region has 16 residues. Germline V CDR1 and CDR2: SNHLY, FYNNEI. The CDR3 region is CASSFLAGVGGNEQFF.

The chain has TRBV15 and TRBJ2-3; absent DNA, TCRdb's TRBD1 call cannot be checked. Germline V gene data show CDR1 as LNHNV and CDR2 as YYDKDF (reference sequence). The CDR3 is made up of 17 amino acids. The CDR3 loop is CATSRGGGTGGPDTQYF.

The rearrangement joins TRBV11-2 to TRBJ1-4; TCRdb returns TRBD1, unconfirmable since there is no DNA. Germline lookup yields CDR1 SGHAT and CDR2 FQNNGV. There are 14 residues in the CDR3. The CDR3 here is CASSRGAPNEKLFF.

The V call is TRBV7-9, the J call TRBJ2-1; absent DNA, TCRdb's TRBD1 call cannot be checked. The CDR3 has 16 residues. CDR1 is SEHNR, CDR2 FQNEAQ, per germline (reference sequence). The CDR3 reads CASSFFGRQDSAFQFF. The whole variable domain, filled in from reference TRBV7-9 and TRBJ2-1, reads DTGVSQNPRHKITKRGQNVTFRCDPISEHNRLYWYRQTLGQGPEFLTYFQNEAQLEKSRLLSDRFSAERPKGSFSTLEIQRTEQGDSAMYLCASSFFGRQDSAFQFFGPGTRLTVL.

The CDR3 loop reads CATSMTGTGNTEQYF. The chain combines TRBV15 with TRBJ2-7; lacking DNA, the TRBD1 call made by TCRdb goes unchecked. Germline V gene sequence: CDR1 LNHNV, CDR2 YYDKDF (reference sequence). The CDR3 covers 15 residues.

The J gene is TRBJ1-1, the V gene TRBV11-1; the D gene TCRdb calls, TRBD1, cannot be checked with no DNA. The CDR3 is made up of 18 amino acids. Germline CDR1 SGHAT, CDR2 FQDESV (reference sequence). This CDR3 is CASSSQLRARDTNTEAFF.

The CDR3 here is CASSFGTSDTGELFF. The chain combines TRBV7-2 with TRBJ2-2; TCRdb picks TRBD2, but there is no DNA to check that call. The CDR3 is 15 amino acids. Germline assignment: CDR1 SGHTA and CDR2 FQGNSA.

This sequence joins TRBV30 and TRBJ2-7; TCRdb lists TRBD1, though no DNA is available to test this call. The length of the CDR3 is 13 residues. Germline-derived CDR1 and CDR2 are GTSNPN and SVGIG (reference sequence). The CDR3 spells CAWSAGQSYEQYF.

The chain's CDR3 is CSVVNSRGYYEQYF. This chain uses TRBV29-1 with TRBJ2-7; absent DNA, TCRdb's TRBD1 call cannot be checked. The CDR3 is 14 amino acids. Looked up from germline, CDR1 is SQVTM and CDR2 is ANQGSEA.

The chain links TRBV7-2 to TRBJ2-5; TCRdb proposes TRBD1, but this gene call is untestable without DNA. Germline assignment: CDR1 SGHTA and CDR2 FQGNSA. The CDR3 spans 16 residues. CDR3 sequence reads: CASSPDGQGARETQYF.

The chain links TRBV3-1 to TRBJ2-5; the TRBD2 assignment by TCRdb is unverifiable without DNA. CDR1 is LGHDT and CDR2 is YNNKEL in the germline V gene (reference sequence). This CDR3 has 18 residues. CDR3: CASSQEATRPAYGETQYF.

The rearrangement links TRBV5-5 to TRBJ1-1. CDR1 and CDR2 from the germline V gene are SGHKS and YYEKEE (reference sequence). CDR3 length: 12 amino acids. CDR3 residues: CASEPMNTEAFF.